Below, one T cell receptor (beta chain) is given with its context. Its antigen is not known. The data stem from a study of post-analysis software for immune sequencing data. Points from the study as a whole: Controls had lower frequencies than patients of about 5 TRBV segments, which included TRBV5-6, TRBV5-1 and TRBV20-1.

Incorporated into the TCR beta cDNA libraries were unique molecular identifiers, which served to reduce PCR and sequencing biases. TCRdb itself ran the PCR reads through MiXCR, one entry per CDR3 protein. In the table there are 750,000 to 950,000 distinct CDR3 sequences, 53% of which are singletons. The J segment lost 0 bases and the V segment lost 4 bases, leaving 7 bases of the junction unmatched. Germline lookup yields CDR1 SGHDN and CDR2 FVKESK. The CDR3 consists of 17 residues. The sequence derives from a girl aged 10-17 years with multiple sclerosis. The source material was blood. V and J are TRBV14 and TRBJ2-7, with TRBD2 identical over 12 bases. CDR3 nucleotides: TGTGCCAGCAGCCCACACCGGGGACTAGCGGGCTCCTACGAGCAGTACTTC. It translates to CASSPHRGLAGSYEQYF.